The next 10 T cell receptor beta chains were all read from a single sample in a study of T cell repertoires in ileal Crohn's disease. Clones were sequenced by immunoSEQ multiplex PCR, and TCRdb holds only the in-frame ones, with some missing. The sample consists of about 5,300 clones, 82% of them appearing once. This sample's time point: inflamed ileum from the surgical specimen. Sequences were obtained from ileal tissue. The source is an adult with Crohn's disease.

V gene TRBV10-1 combines with J gene TRBJ2-7; D is undetermined. This CDR3 has 13 residues. With 3 bases removed from V and 1 base from J, the gap between germline ends came to 7 bases. Germline V gene lookup returns CDR1 WNHNN and CDR2 SYGVQD (reference sequence). CDR3 protein: CASSEGRSYEQYF. Here the CDR3 DNA reads TGCGCCAGCAGTGAAGGTAGATCCTACGAGCAGTACTTC.

This chain connects TRBV2 to TRBJ1-1, with no clear D. Germline lookup yields CDR1 SNHLY and CDR2 FYNNEI. The CDR3 runs 13 residues. The V gene lost 7 bases and the J gene lost 6 bases, with 15 bases spanning the gap. CDR3 sequence: CASNQLSVSEAFF. The DNA of the CDR3 is TGTGCCAGCAATCAACTCTCTGTCTCTGAAGCTTTCTTT.

The genes are TRBV19 and TRBJ2-7; TRBD1 aligns across 8 bases. CDR1 is LNHDA, CDR2 SQIVND, per germline (reference sequence). J gave up 7 bases and V 3 bases, and 8 bases lay outside the gene matches. There are 14 residues in the CDR3. The CDR3 nucleotides read TGTGCCAGTAGTATGGACAGGGCCTCGGCTGAGCAGTACTTC. It translates to CASSMDRASAEQYF.

The J gene is TRBJ2-1, the V gene TRBV27, with 14 bases identical to TRBD2. The germline V gene has CDR1 MNHEY and CDR2 SMNVEV (reference sequence). CDR3 length: 16 amino acids. After removal of 2 bases from V and 9 bases from J, the junction contained 6 bases not matched to a gene. Here the CDR3 reads CASSLKGLAGAVEQFF. The CDR3 nucleotides are TGTGCCAGCAGTTTAAAGGGACTAGCGGGAGCTGTTGAGCAGTTCTTC.

The chain employs TRBV6-1 and TRBJ2-7; 7 nucleotides align to TRBD2. The CDR3 loop spans 11 amino acids. Germline-derived CDR1 and CDR2 are MNHNS and SASEGT. This CDR3 reads CVSGTGYEQYF. The CDR3 bases are TGTGTGAGCGGGACTGGCTACGAGCAGTACTTC.

This clone was found once. At the DNA level, this CDR3 is encoded by other sequences in the same sample as well. J is TRBJ1-2 and V is TRBV2; D is unresolved. With 2 bases removed from V and 5 bases from J, the gap between germline ends came to 9 bases. CDR3 length: 13 amino acids. Germline values: CDR1 SNHLY, CDR2 FYNNEI. DNA of the CDR3: TGTGCCAGCAGTGAACGTCAGGTGTATGGCTACACCTTC. It translates to CASSERQVYGYTF.

This clone was detected a few times. This sequence joins TRBV7-9 and TRBJ2-1; the D is unclear. The CDR3 is 12 amino acids. V was cut by 1 base and J by 11 bases, with 9 bases left in between. Germline V CDR1 and CDR2: SEHNR, FQNEAQ (reference sequence). CDR3 amino acids: CASSLEGYQQFF. The CDR3 DNA reads TGTGCCAGCAGCTTAGAGGGCTATCAGCAGTTCTTC.

The V and J genes are TRBV11-3 and TRBJ2-5; 8 bases agree with TRBD1. This CDR3 region has 16 residues. Germline CDR1 and CDR2: SGHNT and YENEEA. V dropped 6 bases and J dropped 4; count of bases not matched to a gene: 13. The CDR3 loop reads CASSLTTGGGRETQYF. CDR3 sequence (DNA): TGTGCCAGCAGTCTTACCACAGGGGGAGGTCGAGAGACCCAGTACTTC.

Notes on this clone: A junction boundary mismatches the germline segment, possibly from a read error. The V gene is TRBV29-1, the J gene TRBJ1-5, with a tentative D call TRBD1 (5 bases). This CDR3 has 15 residues. CDR1 and CDR2 (germline): SQVTM, ANQGSEA. CDR3 protein: CSVKEGGGRGQPQHF. The CDR3 region has the DNA TGCAGCGTTAAAGAAGGTGGGGGACGGGGTCAGCCCCAGCATTTT.

The V and J genes are TRBV6-5 and TRBJ2-7; D perhaps matches TRBD1 (5 bases). This CDR3 has 13 amino acids. Germline values: CDR1 MNHEY, CDR2 SVGAGI. V lost 7 bases and J lost 6, with 16 bases in between. The CDR3 here is CASKPIPGREQYF. The CDR3 DNA is TGTGCCAGCAAGCCCATCCCAGGGCGCGAGCAGTACTTC.